A single sample is the source of the 32 T cell receptor beta chains below, sequenced in a study of neurological immune-mediated disorders (dated by TCRdb to the late 2010s). The library was produced with 5' RACE. Reads for this sample came from an Illumina HiSeq 2500. Through fastp at Q25 and MiXCR, TCRdb rebuilt clones from the public reads, retaining in-frame beta chains. Rows with one shared CDR3 protein collapse into an entry with the most common genes and DNA. Across this sample there are 55,000 to 70,000 distinct CDR3 sequences, with over 10% seen only once. Of the sample, about 1.7% is held by the ten largest clones. The sample consisted of PBMCs. The source of these receptors is a man between 60 and 75 years old in good health.

This clonotype appeared many times. The chain couples TRBV6-5 to TRBJ2-1, with no clear D. The germline gives CDR1 MNHEY, CDR2 SVGAGI. Trimming removed 2 bases from V and 0 bases from J, with 5 bases in between. The CDR3 contains 14 residues. CDR3 in DNA: TGTGCCAGCAGTTACGAGAGCTCCTACAATGAGCAGTTCTTC. Protein product: CASSYESSYNEQFF.

This clonotype was recorded at least ten times. This rearrangement joins TRBV5-1 to TRBJ1-2; the D is unclear. V lost 0 bases to trimming and J lost 7 bases, with 10 bases between them. This CDR3 is 13 amino acids long. The germline V gene encodes CDR1 SGHRS and CDR2 YFSETQ. For the CDR3, the DNA is TGCGCCAGCAGCTTGGCAGGCAGGTCTGGCTACACCTTC. Its translation is CASSLAGRSGYTF.

This clonotype was counted ten times or more. The chain is built from TRBV12-3 or TRBV12-4 and TRBJ1-1; 8 bases fit TRBD1. The ends lost 5 bases at V and 9 bases at J; junction bases unmatched: 5. The CDR3 has 12 residues. CDR3 coding DNA: TGTGCCAGCAGTCGGACAGGGCCGCAAGCTTTCTTT. This encodes CASSRTGPQAFF.

This clonotype was observed many times. The J gene is TRBJ1-2, the V gene TRBV16; D may be TRBD1 (6 bases). Germline values: CDR1 KGHSY, CDR2 FQNENV. The CDR3 is made up of 15 amino acids. V was shortened by 0 bases and J by 6 bases, with 14 bases between the two germline ends. The CDR3 coding sequence is TGTGCCAGCAGCCAATCCGGCAGGGGTTTGGATGGCTACACCTTC. Protein product: CASSQSGRGLDGYTF.

Worth noting for this clonotype: A read error may explain this, as a much larger clone is one base away. The chain uses TRBV20-1 and TRBJ2-2, with D possibly called TRBD1 or TRBD2 (5 bases each). The V end was cut by 6 bases, the J end by 2 bases, with 16 bases between. From germline, CDR1 is DFQATT and CDR2 SNEGSKA (reference sequence). CDR3 length: 15 residues. The CDR3 loop reads CSAGSIGTNTGELFF. CDR3 bases: TGCAGTGCGGGGAGTATAGGGACCAACACCGGGGAGCTGTTTTTT.

DNA of the CDR3: TGTGCCATCAGAGCCGGGGACAGCTCTAACTATGGCTACACCTTC. Translating gives CAIRAGDSSNYGYTF. The V gene is TRBV10-3, the J gene TRBJ1-2; TRBD1 matches at 7 bases. Unmatched junction bases numbered 7, after V lost 6 bases and J lost 0 bases. The germline V gene encodes CDR1 ENHRY and CDR2 SYGVKD. CDR3 length equals 15 residues.

Ten or more counts support this clonotype. The chain links TRBV5-1 to TRBJ2-5; 7 bases are shared with TRBD2. CDR1 and CDR2 (germline): SGHRS, YFSETQ. The J segment lost 4 bases and the V segment lost 4 bases, leaving 4 bases of the junction unmatched. This CDR3 spans 13 amino acids. CDR3 bases: TGCGCCAGCAGCCCTTCGGGGGGAGAGACCCAGTACTTC. As protein: CASSPSGGETQYF.

This clonotype has ten or more counts. The chain joins TRBV14 to TRBJ2-5; TRBD2 matches 7 bases. Per germline, CDR1 SGHDN and CDR2 FVKESK. The CDR3 covers 14 residues. Unmatched junction bases numbered 6, after V lost 6 bases and J lost 2 bases. The CDR3 DNA is TGTGCCAGCAGTATAGCGGGCGCACAAGAGACCCAGTACTTC. Its protein is CASSIAGAQETQYF.

In this sample, this clonotype turned up many times. J is TRBJ2-1 and V is TRBV6-2 or TRBV6-3, with D unresolved. Between the trimmed V and J ends, which lost 0 bases and 4 bases, there was a span of 7 bases. Germline loops: CDR1 MNHEY, CDR2 SVGEGT. This CDR3 region has 14 residues. CDR3 nucleotides: TGTGCCAGCAGTTACTCGAGCAGATACAATGAGCAGTTCTTC. Its translation: CASSYSSRYNEQFF.

This clonotype was seen ten or more times. The chain combines TRBV20-1 with TRBJ1-2, with 10 bases matching TRBD1. Per germline, CDR1 DFQATT and CDR2 SNEGSKA (reference sequence). The ends lost 3 bases at V and 2 bases at J; junction bases unmatched: 9. The CDR3 is made up of 16 amino acids. The CDR3: CSASSLGQGMNYGYTF. The CDR3, as DNA: TGCAGTGCTAGCTCCCTGGGACAGGGGATGAACTATGGCTACACCTTC.

The chain is built from TRBV9 and TRBJ2-7; 7 bases map to TRBD1. The V segment lost 4 bases and the J segment 0 bases; nucleotides outside the gene matches: 10. CDR3 length equals 16 residues. Germline assignment: CDR1 SGDLS and CDR2 YYNGEE. CDR3 residues: CASSSTAGTASYEQYF. CDR3 bases: TGTGCCAGCAGCTCAACAGCCGGGACAGCCTCCTACGAGCAGTACTTC.

The V gene is TRBV6-5, the J gene TRBJ1-2, with D possibly matching TRBD1 (6 bases). CDR3 length: 15 residues. The V end was cut by 0 bases, the J end by 2 bases, with 10 bases between. Germline CDR1 and CDR2: MNHEY and SVGAGI. CDR3 loop: CASSYSQDSNYGYTF. The CDR3 DNA reads TGTGCCAGCAGTTACTCGCAGGACAGCAACTATGGCTACACCTTC.

This clonotype has ten or more counts. V gene TRBV5-6 combines with J gene TRBJ2-3; D is uncertain. V lost 0 bases, J lost 7 bases, and 9 bases lay in between. Germline loops: CDR1 SGHDT, CDR2 YYEEEE. This CDR3 has 13 residues. CDR3 region: CASSLGRLNTQYF. The CDR3 bases are TGTGCCAGCAGCTTGGGACGCCTCAATACGCAGTATTTT.

This clonotype appeared many times. The rearrangement joins TRBV4-3 to TRBJ2-2; TRBD2 is a possible D gene (5 bases). Germline CDR1 is LGHNA and CDR2 is YSLEER. Trimming left V 4 bases short and J 5 bases short, with 11 bases between. CDR3 size: 14 residues. Here the CDR3 DNA reads TGCGCCAGCAGCCGTAGCGTTTGGACCGGGGAGCTGTTTTTT. It codes for CASSRSVWTGELFF.

This clonotype was detected ten times or more. The chain uses TRBV27 and TRBJ2-3, with unresolved D. V gave up 6 bases and J gave up 6 bases, with 25 bases separating them. Germline V CDR1 and CDR2: MNHEY, SMNVEV (reference sequence). This CDR3 region has 17 residues. CDR3 DNA sequence: TGTGCCAGCAGCACCGCAGGTGGCGCGTCGGTTTCGGATACGCAGTATTTT. Its translation is CASSTAGGASVSDTQYF.

The V and J genes are TRBV5-6 and TRBJ1-6, with D possibly being TRBD1 (5 bases). The CDR3 consists of 15 residues. In germline, CDR1 is SGHDT, CDR2 YYEEEE. V lost 7 bases to trimming and J lost 0 bases, with 11 bases between them. In DNA, the CDR3 is TGTGCCAGCTTACGACAGAGCTCCTATAATTCACCCCTCCACTTT. It encodes CASLRQSSYNSPLHF. The entire variable domain, with the rest obtained from reference TRBV5-6 and TRBJ1-6, is as follows: DAGVTQSPTHLIKTRGQQVTLRCSPKSGHDTVSWYQQALGQGPQFIFQYYEEEERQRGNFPDRFSGHQFPNYSSELNVNALLLGDSALYLCASLRQSSYNSPLHFGNGTRLTVT.

This clonotype has ten or more counts. The chain is built from TRBV28 and TRBJ1-1; D is undetermined. Trimming removed 6 bases from V and 5 bases from J, with 22 bases in between. This CDR3 spans 16 amino acids. Per the germline V gene, CDR1 is MDHEN and CDR2 is SYDVKM. The CDR3 nucleotides are TGTGCCAGCAGGGGTGAAGGCGTACAGCCTATTACTGAAGCTTTCTTT. Protein: CASRGEGVQPITEAFF.

This clonotype was seen a handful of times. This chain uses TRBV14 with TRBJ2-2; no reliable D call. The germline V gene has CDR1 SGHDN and CDR2 FVKESK. The CDR3 contains 16 residues. The V end was cut by 3 bases, the J end by 2 bases, with 13 bases between. Written as DNA, the CDR3 is TGTGCCAGCAGCCAGTGGGATATAGCAAACACCGGGGAGCTGTTTTTT. It is translated as CASSQWDIANTGELFF.

This clonotype was recorded at least ten times. The V and J genes are TRBV5-1 and TRBJ2-5; maybe TRBD2 (7 bases). CDR1 and CDR2 from the germline V gene are SGHRS and YFSETQ. The CDR3 is made up of 16 amino acids. Deletions cut 5 bases from V and 6 bases from J, with 23 bases between. This CDR3 reads CASSFGSGGPTQTQYF. The CDR3 coding sequence is TGCGCCAGCAGTTTTGGGTCCGGGGGGCCAACACAGACCCAGTACTTC. Full variable domain (remainder filled in from reference TRBV5-1 and TRBJ2-5): KAGVTQTPRYLIKTRGQQVTLSCSPISGHRSVSWYQQTPGQGLQFLFEYFSETQRNKGNFPGRFSGRQFSNSRSEMNVSTLELGDSALYLCASSFGSGGPTQTQYFGPGTRLLVL.

J is TRBJ2-1 and V is TRBV9; D may be TRBD2 (6 bases). This CDR3 region has 20 residues. Trimming removed 3 bases from V and 1 base from J, with 26 bases in between. Germline-derived CDR1 and CDR2 are SGDLS and YYNGEE. For the CDR3, the DNA is TGTGCCAGCAGCGGGGAGGTGGCCAGCTGGGGAGGAGAGTCCTACAATGAGCAGTTCTTC. Its translation: CASSGEVASWGGESYNEQFF.

This clonotype was counted at least ten times. The chain couples TRBV5-5 to TRBJ1-1; D is uncertain. V was pared by 3 bases and J by 4 bases, with 16 bases between. CDR1 is SGHKS and CDR2 is YYEKEE in the germline V gene (reference sequence). The CDR3 contains 15 residues. In nucleotides, the CDR3 is TGTGCCAGCAGCTCCATTTTCGGGTCTGTCACTGAAGCTTTCTTT. It specifies CASSSIFGSVTEAFF.

This clonotype was detected many times. This chain links TRBV29-1 with TRBJ1-1, with TRBD1 as a possible D gene (6 bases). Germline V gives CDR1 SQVTM, CDR2 ANQGSEA. This CDR3 spans 11 amino acids. The V gene lost 6 bases and the J gene lost 7 bases, with 12 bases spanning the gap. The CDR3 loop reads CSVKDSNEAFF. DNA for the CDR3: TGCAGCGTGAAGGACAGCAATGAAGCTTTCTTT.

This clonotype occurred many times. The chain couples TRBV5-1 to TRBJ1-1; TRBD1 might be the D (5 bases). Trimming took 5 bases from V and 6 from J, leaving 11 bases between them. The CDR3 covers 12 residues. Germline-derived CDR1 and CDR2 are SGHRS and YFSETQ. CDR3 in DNA: TGCGCCAGCAGTACGGACAAGGCTGAAGCTTTCTTT. Translating it yields CASSTDKAEAFF. The full variable domain, with the rest looked up from reference TRBV5-1 and TRBJ1-1, is KAGVTQTPRYLIKTRGQQVTLSCSPISGHRSVSWYQQTPGQGLQFLFEYFSETQRNKGNFPGRFSGRQFSNSRSEMNVSTLELGDSALYLCASSTDKAEAFFGQGTRLTVV.

This clonotype was picked up many times. The chain recombines TRBV20-1 with TRBJ2-1; TRBD2 matches 13 bases. With 3 bases clipped from V and 2 bases from J, the junction kept 13 bases outside the gene matches. This CDR3 spans 19 amino acids. Germline V gives CDR1 DFQATT, CDR2 SNEGSKA (reference sequence). CDR3 in amino acids: CSASGLETSGGPPYNEQFF. The CDR3 coding sequence is TGCAGTGCTAGTGGGCTGGAGACTAGCGGGGGGCCCCCCTACAATGAGCAGTTCTTC.

In its sample, this clonotype was seen many times. CDR3 DNA: TGTGCCAGCAGTCTCCTGGGGGGATACACTGAAGCTTTCTTT. It yields the protein CASSLLGGYTEAFF. The J gene is TRBJ1-1, the V gene TRBV6-5, with D maybe TRBD1 (5 bases). V was trimmed by 5 bases and J by 3 bases, leaving 13 bases between them. Germline-derived CDR1 and CDR2 are MNHEY and SVGAGI. The CDR3 runs 14 residues.

This clonotype was seen repeatedly, ten times or more. The V call is TRBV7-2, the J call TRBJ2-7; 9 bases are a match to TRBD2. V gave up 5 bases and J gave up 3 bases; unmatched junction bases: 5. The CDR3 is made up of 14 amino acids. Germline lookup yields CDR1 SGHTA and CDR2 FQGNSA. CDR3 residues: CASSARLAVYEQYF. Written as DNA, the CDR3 is TGTGCCAGCAGCGCCAGACTAGCGGTCTACGAGCAGTACTTC.

As regards this clonotype: A clone one base away is much larger, so this may be a read error. CDR3 residues: CANSQDSSSGTPEQYF. CDR3 DNA sequence: TGTGCCAACAGCCAAGATTCGAGTAGCGGGACTCCCGAGCAGTACTTC. The chain recombines TRBV14 with TRBJ2-7; 8 bases are a match to TRBD2. CDR1 is SGHDN and CDR2 is FVKESK in the germline V gene. The CDR3 length is 16 residues.

There are many counts of this clonotype. J is TRBJ2-5 and V is TRBV7-8, with D tentatively TRBD2 (6 bases). The germline CDR1 and CDR2 sequences are SGHVS and FQNEAQ. The CDR3 runs 16 residues. The V and J ends lost 5 bases and 0 bases respectively, with 16 bases between them. CDR3 in amino acids: CASSPRSSGYQETQYF. DNA of the CDR3: TGTGCCAGCAGCCCCCGAAGTAGCGGATACCAAGAGACCCAGTACTTC.

This clonotype showed up many times. The rearrangement links TRBV12-3 or TRBV12-4 to TRBJ1-5; D not resolved. CDR3 length: 14 residues. The V and J ends lost 3 bases and 7 bases respectively, with 13 bases between them. The CDR3 DNA is TGTGCCAGCAGTTTGGACGCCGGGAGACAGCCCCAGCATTTT. Amino acid sequence: CASSLDAGRQPQHF.

This clonotype was counted at least ten times. The rearrangement uses TRBV5-5 and TRBJ2-7, with D perhaps being TRBD1 or TRBD2 (6 bases each). The length of the CDR3 is 18 residues. Trimming stripped 0 bases from V and 2 bases from J, with 21 bases between. CDR1 is SGHKS and CDR2 is YYEKEE in the germline V gene (reference sequence). In DNA form, the CDR3 reads TGTGCCAGCAGCTTGGAGGGGACGTCGGGGGCATGGGCCTACGAGCAGTACTTC. It encodes CASSLEGTSGAWAYEQYF.

This clonotype was counted at least ten times. This sequence joins TRBV24-1 and TRBJ1-2; 8 nucleotides align to TRBD1. CDR1 is KGHDR and CDR2 is SFDVKD in the germline V gene. The length of the CDR3 is 13 residues. The J segment lost 8 bases and the V segment lost 4 bases, leaving 5 bases of the junction unmatched. The CDR3 loop is CATSDGQGGGYTF. The CDR3 DNA follows: TGTGCCACCAGTGACGGACAGGGTGGAGGCTACACCTTC.

This clonotype was counted many times. The V and J genes are TRBV5-1 and TRBJ2-1; 7 bases match TRBD2. Per germline, CDR1 SGHRS and CDR2 YFSETQ. CDR3 size: 14 residues. V was clipped by 0 bases and J by 6 bases; unmatched bases: 3. The CDR3 DNA is TGCGCCAGCAGCTTGGGGGCGGGAGTCAATGAGCAGTTCTTC. It specifies CASSLGAGVNEQFF. The variable domain in full, with the rest retrieved from reference TRBV5-1 and TRBJ2-1, is KAGVTQTPRYLIKTRGQQVTLSCSPISGHRSVSWYQQTPGQGLQFLFEYFSETQRNKGNFPGRFSGRQFSNSRSEMNVSTLELGDSALYLCASSLGAGVNEQFFGPGTRLTVL.